These 12 T cell receptor beta chains came from one sample sequenced in a study of shared clonotypes between healthy human individuals (dated by TCRdb to 2018 to 2020). Receptors were amplified or captured by the immunoSEQ multiplex PCR assay. TCRdb retrieved this table from immuneACCESS and kept in-frame rearrangements only. Not all clones are present; in checked studies, unresolved V genes account for under half, and no reason is known for the remainder. Recorded for this sample are about 1 million clones; roughly 75% of them occurred a single time. The ten largest clones take up approximately 1.5% of the sample. Sequencing was carried out using memory CD4+ T cells sorted from blood. According to the study, the label for this sample's cell subset or site signals: CD45RA-negative fraction. Source of these receptors: a man aged 18 to 29 in good health.

Note on this clone: The identical CDR3 is also encoded by other nucleotide sequences in the sample. This rearrangement joins TRBV5-1 to TRBJ2-7; D may match TRBD1 or TRBD2 (5 bases each). Germline V CDR1 and CDR2: SGHRS, YFSETQ. CDR3 length: 13 residues. Between the trimmed V and J ends, which lost 3 bases and 1 base, there was a span of 8 bases. The CDR3 bases are TGCGCCAGCAGCTCAGAGGGGTCCTACGAGCAGTACTTC. It encodes CASSSEGSYEQYF. Drawing the rest from reference TRBV5-1 and TRBJ2-7, the complete variable domain is KAGVTQTPRYLIKTRGQQVTLSCSPISGHRSVSWYQQTPGQGLQFLFEYFSETQRNKGNFPGRFSGRQFSNSRSEMNVSTLELGDSALYLCASSSEGSYEQYFGPGTRLTVT.

The V gene is TRBV6-1, the J gene TRBJ1-2, with TRBD1 identical over 8 bases. Germline values: CDR1 MNHNS, CDR2 SASEGT. V lost 9 bases and J lost 2; bases outside the gene matches: 11. CDR3 length: 15 amino acids. CDR3 in DNA: TGTGCCAGTAACTCGGCAGGGGGCCGCAACTATGGCTACACCTTC. The encoded protein is CASNSAGGRNYGYTF.

The count of this clone is one. The chain combines TRBV5-1 with TRBJ2-7, with D possibly matching TRBD1 (5 bases). CDR1 is SGHRS, CDR2 YFSETQ, per germline. This CDR3 comprises 13 residues. Trimming cost V 0 bases and J 5 bases, with 9 bases left between them. This chain's CDR3 is CASSLVGVHEQYF. The CDR3 region has the DNA TGCGCCAGCAGCTTGGTAGGGGTCCACGAGCAGTACTTC.

The J gene is TRBJ2-7, the V gene TRBV19; D assignment may be TRBD1 or TRBD2 (5 bases each). Germline-derived CDR1 and CDR2 are LNHDA and SQIVND (reference sequence). V lost 2 bases and J 7 bases, leaving 12 bases between the germline ends. This CDR3 contains 13 residues. CDR3 amino acids: CASSIRGPSEQYF. The CDR3 DNA sequence: TGTGCCAGTAGTATAAGGGGACCAAGTGAGCAGTACTTC.

This clone appeared once. The rearrangement uses TRBV7-6 and TRBJ2-3, with 11 bases fitting TRBD2. This CDR3 is built from 17 residues. V lost 2 bases to trimming and J lost 5 bases; unmatched junction nucleotides: 9. CDR1 and CDR2 (germline): SGHVS, FNYEAQ. DNA for the CDR3: TGTGCCAGCAGCTTAAGGTCGACTAGCGGGGTGGGAGATACGCAGTATTTT. Amino acid sequence: CASSLRSTSGVGDTQYF.

The V gene is TRBV9, the J gene TRBJ2-5; D ambiguous. Germline V gives CDR1 SGDLS, CDR2 YYNGEE. The CDR3 is 15 residues long. V lost 3 bases and J 1 base, leaving 13 bases between the germline ends. CDR3 loop: CASSADGWRQETQYF. CDR3 nucleotide sequence: TGTGCCAGCAGCGCCGACGGATGGCGCCAAGAGACCCAGTACTTC.

CDR3 loop: CASSLEASSNYGYTF. CDR3 in DNA: TGTGCCAGCAGCTTAGAGGCCAGCTCTAACTATGGCTACACCTTC. This chain uses TRBV7-2 with TRBJ1-2; D ambiguous. V lost 1 base and J 0 bases, leaving 9 bases between the germline ends. From germline, CDR1 is SGHTA and CDR2 FQGNSA. This CDR3 spans 15 amino acids.

This clone was seen repeatedly, ten times or more. The rearrangement uses TRBV2 and TRBJ2-2, with 10 bases identical to TRBD2. Germline CDR1 and CDR2: SNHLY and FYNNEI. The CDR3 consists of 15 residues. The ends lost 4 bases at V and 5 bases at J; junction bases unmatched: 4. Here the CDR3 reads CASSAAGGRTGELFF. The CDR3 DNA reads TGTGCCAGCAGTGCAGCGGGGGGGCGAACCGGGGAGCTGTTTTTT.

There are a few counts of this clone. The chain links TRBV5-1 to TRBJ2-1; D tentatively reads TRBD1 or TRBD2 (5 bases each). The CDR3 sequence is 15 residues long. CDR1 is SGHRS, CDR2 YFSETQ, per germline. V shed 3 bases and J shed 4 bases, with 14 bases lying between them. CDR3 residues: CASSSYRDQYNEQFF. CDR3 nucleotides: TGCGCCAGCAGCTCTTACCGGGACCAATACAATGAGCAGTTCTTC.

The chain combines TRBV7-2 with TRBJ1-1; D perhaps matches TRBD1 (5 bases). V dropped 0 bases and J dropped 4 bases, with 12 bases sitting between them. Germline V gives CDR1 SGHTA, CDR2 FQGNSA. The CDR3 contains 15 residues. This chain's CDR3 is CASSLARGPSTEAFF. For the CDR3, the DNA is TGTGCCAGCAGCTTAGCAAGGGGCCCCAGCACTGAAGCTTTCTTT.

This rearrangement joins TRBV27 to TRBJ2-7; D perhaps matches TRBD2 (5 bases). The CDR3 totals 11 residues. The V and J ends lost 5 bases and 7 bases respectively, with 9 bases between them. Germline V gene lookup returns CDR1 MNHEY and CDR2 SMNVEV (reference sequence). DNA for the CDR3: TGTGCCAGCAGTGAAGGGAGAGAGCAGTACTTC. Residues: CASSEGREQYF.

The chain carries TRBV5-1 and TRBJ1-6; D might be TRBD1 (6 bases). The germline V and J ends were trimmed by 0 bases and 10 bases, with 11 bases remaining between them. The CDR3 has 14 amino acids. Germline CDR1 SGHRS, CDR2 YFSETQ. CDR3 region: CASSLARGESPLHF. The CDR3 bases are TGCGCCAGCAGCTTGGCCAGGGGCGAGTCACCCCTCCACTTT. Using reference TRBV5-1 and TRBJ1-6 for the parts outside the CDR3, the full variable domain is KAGVTQTPRYLIKTRGQQVTLSCSPISGHRSVSWYQQTPGQGLQFLFEYFSETQRNKGNFPGRFSGRQFSNSRSEMNVSTLELGDSALYLCASSLARGESPLHFGNGTRLTVT.